This T cell receptor beta chain appears in the sequencing data of a study of cytomegalovirus exposure and HLA in healthy donors. This CDR3 is 18 amino acids long. With 6 bases removed from V and 0 bases from J, the gap between germline ends came to 20 bases. From germline, CDR1 is MRHNA and CDR2 SNTAGT. This PCR relied on a set of 60 Vbeta primers and 13 Jbeta primers. Clones were sequenced by immunoSEQ multiplex PCR, and TCRdb holds only the in-frame ones, with some missing. The sample holds about 200,000 clones, about 82% seen once. Sequenced: PBMCs. The chain is built from TRBV6-4 and TRBJ1-4; no definite D call. The source is a man between 25 and 39 years old in good health and CMV-seronegative. CDR3 bases: TGTGCCAGCAGCGCCCCACCGGGAAGAATTGCAACTAATGAAAAACTGTTTTTT. The encoded protein is CASSAPPGRIATNEKLFF.